This T cell receptor beta chain originates from a study of cytomegalovirus exposure and HLA in healthy donors. The wider study: A preliminary data release comprised roughly 85 million unique TCRs obtained from HLA-typed donors. The study, taken as a whole, reports: The study labeled 180 or so TCR beta chains cytomegalovirus-associated. The presence/absence work took it that sequencing depth was about the same across donors.

The PCR employed 60 Vbeta primers together with 13 Jbeta primers. Original processing notes: Among the unique TCR beta chains that a later analysis counted, about 79 million in all, about 11 million were shared. Sequencing used immunoSEQ multiplex PCR; TCRdb keeps in-frame clones, though not all of them. V, J and clone size are taken as reported in that table, and D and trimming were inferred from the DNA itself. The sample has 150,000 to 200,000 clones; 70% to 80% are singletons. A word on this clone: Its target is not known.

This CDR3 contains 14 residues. Trimming left V 3 bases short and J 0 bases short, with 9 bases between. Per the germline V gene, CDR1 is SGHKS and CDR2 is YYEKEE (reference sequence). This clonotype was obtained from a woman aged 45-59 years in good health and CMV-seronegative. The sample comprised PBMCs. This rearrangement joins TRBV5-5 to TRBJ1-1; D gene uncertain. The CDR3 nucleotides read TGTGCCAGCAGCTCCCAGAGGATGAACACTGAAGCTTTCTTT. Translated, it gives CASSSQRMNTEAFF.